Following are 4 T cell receptor beta chains from one sample sequenced in a study of blood T cell repertoires in COVID-19 (dated by TCRdb to 2018 to 2021). Libraries were built with the immunoSEQ multiplex PCR assay. TCRdb carries this immuneACCESS record with in-frame sequences only. Its versions omit some clonotypes, under half of them owing to an unresolved V gene in the studies checked, with the rest unexplained. This sample gives 130,000 to 150,000 clones in total; about 84% of them show up just once. About 9.3% of the sample goes to the ten largest clones. The sequenced sample consisted of peripheral blood. Receptors were obtained from an elderly woman in a cohort sampled during active or convalescent COVID-19.

This chain links TRBV5-1 with TRBJ1-4, with D unclear. The CDR3 covers 14 residues. Germline V gene data show CDR1 as SGHRS and CDR2 as YFSETQ. Trimming stripped 4 bases from V and 0 bases from J, with 7 bases between. The CDR3 region has the DNA TGCGCCAGCAGCCCGCGGGCAACTAATGAAAAACTGTTTTTT. It codes for CASSPRATNEKLFF.

CDR3: CASSQEFAADTQYF. CDR3 nucleotide sequence: TGTGCCAGCAGCCAAGAATTCGCGGCAGATACGCAGTATTTT. This chain joins TRBV3-1 (or the pseudogene TRBV3-2) and TRBJ2-3; D unresolved. CDR1 is LGHDT, CDR2 YNNKEL, per germline (reference sequence). The CDR3 covers 14 residues. V was shortened by 0 bases and J by 4 bases, with 8 bases between the two germline ends.

This chain links TRBV20-1 with TRBJ2-5; 12 nucleotides align to TRBD2. J lost 4 bases, V lost 3 bases, and 15 bases had no gene match. The CDR3 sequence is 18 residues long. Per germline, CDR1 DFQATT and CDR2 SNEGSKA (reference sequence). The CDR3 sequence: CSASSKGSLAGGGETQYF. The CDR3 DNA sequence: TGCAGTGCTAGTTCCAAAGGGTCACTAGCGGGGGGTGGAGAGACCCAGTACTTC.

The rearrangement links TRBV4-1 to TRBJ2-5, with 11 bases lining up with TRBD2. The CDR3 covers 17 residues. The germline V gene has CDR1 MGHRA and CDR2 YSYEKL. The junction had 10 bases not matched to a gene; V was cut back by 3 bases and J by 4 bases. Here the CDR3 reads CASSQALAGGGGETQYF. The CDR3 DNA follows: TGCGCCAGCAGCCAGGCTCTAGCGGGGGGAGGGGGAGAGACCCAGTACTTC.